Sequencing of this T cell receptor beta chain was carried out in a study of cytomegalovirus exposure and HLA in healthy donors. This CDR3 comprises 12 residues. J lost 8 bases, V lost 8 bases, and 4 bases had no gene match. CDR1 and CDR2 (germline): MNHNS, SASEGT. In the case of this clone: The antigen remains undetermined.

The study's findings and limits: As a later analysis revealed, most CMV-associated TCR beta chains appeared HLA-restricted. What a later analysis showed was that several of the most significant clusters appeared linked to common viral pathogens. In vitro experiments confirmed that three CMV-associated chains were specific for CMV antigens.

In the PCR, 60 Vbeta and 13 Jbeta primers were used. The protocol was immunoSEQ multiplex PCR, while the TCRdb copy is restricted to in-frame clones and leaves out a portion. The sample includes approximately 100,000 clones, about 78% seen only once; the top ten take about 12%. Sequenced: PBMCs. The sequence was collected from a woman aged 35 to 49 in good health and CMV-seropositive. This chain connects TRBV6-1 to TRBJ1-4; 8 bases are shared with TRBD1. CDR3 region: CASRGQGEKLFF. Written as DNA, the CDR3 is TGTGCCAGCCGAGGACAGGGAGAAAAACTGTTTTTT.